One sample yielded the 13 T cell receptor beta chains listed below, sequenced in a study of cytomegalovirus exposure and HLA in healthy donors. The PCR used 60 Vbeta and 13 Jbeta primers. The protocol was immunoSEQ multiplex PCR, while the TCRdb copy is restricted to in-frame clones and leaves out a portion. The data contain 160,000 or so clones, 84% of them singletons. Sequencing used PBMCs. The receptors here all came from a man aged 25 to 40 in good health and CMV-seronegative.

The gene calls are TRBV11-2 and TRBJ2-7; tentatively, D is TRBD2 (6 bases). The CDR3 consists of 13 residues. V lost 5 bases and J 6 bases, leaving 14 bases between the germline ends. Germline V gene lookup returns CDR1 SGHAT and CDR2 FQNNGV. Here the CDR3 DNA reads TGTGCCAGCAGCCCCCCTTGGGGAGGCGAGCAGTACTTC. This sequence encodes CASSPPWGGEQYF.

V usage is TRBV7-6 and J usage is TRBJ2-3; TRBD2 matches at 8 bases. The V segment lost 1 base and the J segment 6 bases; nucleotides outside the gene matches: 15. Germline V CDR1 and CDR2: SGHVS, FNYEAQ. There are 18 residues in the CDR3. The DNA for the CDR3 is TGTGCCAGCAGCTTAGGAACCCCACTAGCGGCCAACACGGATACGCAGTATTTT. Translation gives CASSLGTPLAANTDTQYF.

DNA for the CDR3: TGTGCCAGCAGTTTGGCGACAGGGAATGGATATGGCTACACCTTC. Translating gives CASSLATGNGYGYTF. The rearrangement links TRBV27 to TRBJ1-2, with 7 bases aligning to TRBD1. The V and J ends lost 3 bases and 5 bases, in that order; junction bases with no gene match: 9. This CDR3 contains 15 residues. Per germline, CDR1 MNHEY and CDR2 SMNVEV (reference sequence).

This clone was seen only a few times. This chain connects TRBV28 to TRBJ2-4; 9 nucleotides align to TRBD1. The germline CDR1 and CDR2 sequences are MDHEN and SYDVKM. Trimming took 4 bases from V and 4 from J; bases not matched to a gene: 2. The CDR3 has 14 amino acids. For the CDR3, the DNA is TGTGCCAGCAGTTGGGACAGGGAGAAAAACATTCAGTACTTC. Protein product: CASSWDREKNIQYF.

The rearrangement uses TRBV4-2 and TRBJ2-7; 8 bases are shared with TRBD2. Unmatched junction bases numbered 7, after V lost 1 base and J lost 2 bases. The CDR3 extends over 16 amino acids. CDR1 and CDR2 from the germline V gene are LGHNA and YNFKEQ. The CDR3 DNA reads as TGTGCCAGCAGCCAAGGCGGGAGGTCACTAGCCTACGAGCAGTACTTC. Encoded protein: CASSQGGRSLAYEQYF.

V gene TRBV20-1 combines with J gene TRBJ1-1; D remains unclear. CDR3 length: 9 amino acids. Germline V CDR1 and CDR2: DFQATT, SNEGSKA (reference sequence). The V and J ends lost 2 bases and 8 bases respectively, with 3 bases between them. This chain's CDR3 is CSARREAFF. In DNA form, the CDR3 reads TGCAGTGCTAGACGGGAAGCTTTCTTT.

The genes are TRBV18 and TRBJ2-4, with 9 bases lining up with TRBD2. Germline assignment: CDR1 KGHSH and CDR2 LQKENI. The V and J ends lost 3 bases and 0 bases, in that order; junction bases with no gene match: 3. This CDR3 contains 16 residues. CDR3 bases: TGTGCCAGCTCACCTGGACTAGCGCTAGCCAAAAACATTCAGTACTTC. It yields the protein CASSPGLALAKNIQYF.

With respect to this clone: The junction differs from germline at one of its ends, possibly a read error. The chain recombines TRBV18 with TRBJ2-7; TRBD2 might be the D (5 bases). From germline, CDR1 is KGHSH and CDR2 LQKENI. The CDR3 sequence is 15 residues long. The CDR3 bases are TGTACCAGCTCACAATATAGAGGGAGCTCCTACGAGCAGTACTTC. Protein: CTSSQYRGSSYEQYF.

V and J are TRBV11-2 and TRBJ2-1; TRBD1 aligns across 7 bases. CDR1 and CDR2 from the germline V gene are SGHAT and FQNNGV. The junction had 6 bases not matched to a gene; V was cut back by 1 base and J by 3 bases. The CDR3 contains 16 residues. CDR3 region: CASSLVPGTDYNEQFF. The CDR3 region has the DNA TGTGCCAGCAGCTTAGTCCCCGGGACAGACTACAATGAGCAGTTCTTC.

The chain recombines TRBV19 with TRBJ2-2; D ambiguous. The length of the CDR3 is 12 residues. With 5 bases removed from V and 7 bases from J, the gap between germline ends came to 8 bases. The germline gives CDR1 LNHDA, CDR2 SQIVND (reference sequence). CDR3: CASSPPYGELFF. As DNA, the CDR3 is TGTGCCAGTAGTCCCCCTTACGGGGAGCTGTTTTTT. The entire variable domain, with the rest obtained from reference TRBV19 and TRBJ2-2, is as follows: DGGITQSPKYLFRKEGQNVTLSCEQNLNHDAMYWYRQDPGQGLRLIYYSQIVNDFQKGDIAEGYSVSREKKESFPLTVTSAQKNPTAFYLCASSPPYGELFFGEGSRLTVL.

In DNA, the CDR3 is TGTGCCAGCAGCGTAGCCCACGGGGGTGGGGTGGATACGCAGTATTTT. Its translation: CASSVAHGGGVDTQYF. The chain combines TRBV9 with TRBJ2-3; a possible D gene is TRBD2 (6 bases). V was cut by 0 bases and J by 6 bases, with 17 bases left in between. Germline assignment: CDR1 SGDLS and CDR2 YYNGEE. CDR3 length equals 16 residues.

This clone occurred once. The chain couples TRBV28 to TRBJ1-1; no clear D. V lost 5 bases to trimming and J lost 2 bases, with 9 bases between them. CDR1 is MDHEN and CDR2 is SYDVKM in the germline V gene. The length of the CDR3 is 13 residues. The CDR3 DNA sequence: TGTGCCAGCAGTCTTGGAGATAACACTGAAGCTTTCTTT. Protein sequence: CASSLGDNTEAFF.

The V and J genes are TRBV5-6 and TRBJ1-1, with D maybe TRBD1 (5 bases). CDR1 is SGHDT and CDR2 is YYEEEE in the germline V gene. V lost 4 bases to trimming and J lost 1 base, with 14 bases between them. This CDR3 comprises 15 residues. DNA of the CDR3: TGTGCCAGCAGCCATACTGACAGTTGGAACACTGAAGCTTTCTTT. This encodes CASSHTDSWNTEAFF. Combining the CDR3 with reference TRBV5-6 and TRBJ1-1 gives the whole variable domain DAGVTQSPTHLIKTRGQQVTLRCSPKSGHDTVSWYQQALGQGPQFIFQYYEEEERQRGNFPDRFSGHQFPNYSSELNVNALLLGDSALYLCASSHTDSWNTEAFFGQGTRLTVV.